This T cell receptor (beta chain) originates from a study of cytomegalovirus exposure and HLA in healthy donors. The CDR3 covers 14 residues. Losses at the gene ends were 3 bases for V and 7 bases for J; bases not matched to a gene: 4. Germline V lookup: CDR1 LNHDA, CDR2 SQIVND (reference sequence). A word on this clone: Its antigen is unknown.

Primers for the PCR totalled 60 Vbeta and 13 Jbeta. Measured with immunoSEQ multiplex PCR; TCRdb has only the in-frame clones, and not every one. The sample gives just over 150,000 clones, roughly 80% of which show up once; approximately 1.4% is in the top ten. Study outcomes and limitations: As immune exposure information, only CMV serostatus was available.

What was sequenced was PBMCs. This TCR was recovered from a woman younger than 45 in good health and CMV-seronegative. The chain employs TRBV19 and TRBJ1-4; 8 bases match TRBD1. The CDR3 DNA sequence: TGTGCCAGTAGTATCGGCAGGGGGCGTGAAAAACTGTTTTTT. It encodes CASSIGRGREKLFF.